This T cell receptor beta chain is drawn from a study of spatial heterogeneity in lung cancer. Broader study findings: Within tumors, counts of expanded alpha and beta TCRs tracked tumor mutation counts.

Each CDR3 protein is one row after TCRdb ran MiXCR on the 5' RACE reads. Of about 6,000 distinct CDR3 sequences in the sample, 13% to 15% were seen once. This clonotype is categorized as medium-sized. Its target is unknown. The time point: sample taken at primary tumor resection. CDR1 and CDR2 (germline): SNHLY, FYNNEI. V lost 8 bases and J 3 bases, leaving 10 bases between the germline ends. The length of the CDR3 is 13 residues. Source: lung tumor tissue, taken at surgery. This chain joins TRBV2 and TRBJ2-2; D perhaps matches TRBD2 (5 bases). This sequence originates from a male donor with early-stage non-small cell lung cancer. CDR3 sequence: CASQVGDTGELFF. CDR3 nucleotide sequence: TGTGCCAGCCAGGTCGGGGACACCGGGGAGCTGTTTTTT.